A selection of T cell receptor beta chains follows, all from one sample in a study of cytomegalovirus exposure and HLA in healthy donors. Clones were sequenced by immunoSEQ multiplex PCR, and TCRdb holds only the in-frame ones, with some missing. The sample has 150,000 to 200,000 clones, 70% to 80% seen once; the top ten hold about 2.5%. The material sequenced was PBMCs. Receptors originate from a woman aged 50 to 60 in good health and CMV-seronegative. Both conserved end residues are part of each CDR3. D genes are given only for firm matches. Clone size is shown for a subset of rows, as once, few, many or a class of expanded clone.

NA	TRBJ1-1	NA	TRBV9	TGTGCCAGCAGCGTAGGTGAGGGGCGGGGAGACACTGAAGCTTTCTTT	CASSVGEGRGDTEAFF
TRBD1	TRBJ2-7	few	TRBV5-4	TGTGCCAGCAGCCCCTCGGACAGGGGGGGGTCCTACGAGCAGTACTTC	CASSPSDRGGSYEQYF
NA	TRBJ2-7	NA	TRBV6-4	TGTGCCAGCAGGCCCGATCCGAGCTCCTACGAGCAGTACTTC	CASRPDPSSYEQYF
NA	TRBJ1-2	NA	TRBV28	TGTGCCAGCAACCCGGGAGGACCTAACTATGGCTACACCTTC	CASNPGGPNYGYTF
NA	TRBJ1-1	NA	TRBV7-9	TGTTCCAGCAGCGTAGGGGCCGAAGGCACTGAAGCTTTCTTT	CSSSVGAEGTEAFF
TRBD1	TRBJ1-2	NA	TRBV6-5	TGTGCCAGCGGACCCTCCCACAGGGGTGGCTACACCTTC	CASGPSHRGGYTF
NA	TRBJ2-1	once	TRBV10-3	TGTGCCATCAGTGAGAGTAGCCCCCGAACTTACAATGAGCAGTTCTTC	CAISESSPRTYNEQFF
NA	TRBJ1-3	NA	TRBV10-3	TGTGCCATCAGTGAGTCGATGGCAGGATTTTCAGACTCTGGAAACACCATATATTTT	CAISESMAGFSDSGNTIYF
TRBD2	TRBJ2-3	once	TRBV14	TGTGCCAGCAGCCGTCTAGCGGGAGTCGCGGATACGCAGTATTTT	CASSRLAGVADTQYF
TRBD1	TRBJ1-6	NA	TRBV27	TGTGCCAGCAGTTTAGTACAGGGGGCAATAAACGATAATTCACCCCTCCACTTT	CASSLVQGAINDNSPLHF
NA	TRBJ1-2	once	TRBV6-4	TGTGCCAGCAGTGGAACCGGGAGGGATGGCTACACCTTC	CASSGTGRDGYTF
TRBD2	TRBJ2-7	NA	TRBV9	TGTGCCAGCAGCGTAGATACTAGCGGATCAATTCCCTACGAGCAGTACTTC	CASSVDTSGSIPYEQYF
TRBD1	TRBJ2-6	NA	TRBV19	TGTGCCAGTAGTATTGGACAGGGGGCTTCTGGGGCCAACGTCCTGACTTTC	CASSIGQGASGANVLTF
NA	TRBJ1-5	NA	TRBV7-9	TGTGCCAGCAGCGAGTACAGGGTGGGGCAGCCCCAGCATTTT	CASSEYRVGQPQHF
TRBD1	TRBJ1-1	NA	TRBV28	TGTGCCAGCAGTTCGTCCGGGGCAGGGGGCTTTGAAGCTTTCTTT	CASSSSGAGGFEAFF
TRBD2	TRBJ2-7	NA	TRBV4-2	TGTGCCAGCAGCCAACAACCCAGCGGGAGTTCGGGCTCCTACGAGCAGTACTTC	CASSQQPSGSSGSYEQYF
NA	TRBJ2-2	NA	TRBV5-6	TGTGCCAGCAGCTGGAGACAGTTAGGTTACGCGAACACCGGGGAGCTGTTTTTT	CASSWRQLGYANTGELFF
NA	TRBJ2-1	NA	TRBV28	TGTGCCAGCAGGGAGGGGGCTTACAATGAGCAGTTCTTC	CASREGAYNEQFF
TRBD1	TRBJ2-1	NA	TRBV29-1	TGCAGCGTAGGGACAGGGAGCTCCTACAATGAGCAGTTCTTC	CSVGTGSSYNEQFF
NA	TRBJ2-7	NA	TRBV14	TGTGCCAGCAGCCTGACAGGAACCTACGAGCAGTACTTC	CASSLTGTYEQYF
TRBD1	TRBJ2-5	NA	TRBV6-5	TGTGCCAGCAGGGTAGGGGGCCGGGAGACCCAGTACTTC	CASRVGGRETQYF
NA	TRBJ1-1	NA	TRBV4-1	TGCGCCAGCAGTCTAAAGAGTCTCGGCACTGAAGCTTTCTTT	CASSLKSLGTEAFF
NA	TRBJ1-2	NA	TRBV7-2	TGTGCCAGCAGCTTGGAGGGCATTCTCAATGGCTACACCTTC	CASSLEGILNGYTF
TRBD1	TRBJ2-7	few	TRBV15	TGTGCCACCAGCCCACGACCGGGACAGGGTTTGGTTGAGCAGTACTTC	CATSPRPGQGLVEQYF
TRBD2	TRBJ2-7	NA	TRBV27	TGTGCCAGCGGGGGGACTAGCGGGGCCTACGAGCAGTACTTC	CASGGTSGAYEQYF
TRBD1	TRBJ1-5	NA	TRBV18	TGTGCCAGCTCACCGAGACAGGGTGATTACCAGCCCCAGCATTTT	CASSPRQGDYQPQHF
NA	TRBJ1-2	NA	TRBV29-1	TGCAGCGTTGATGTGGGGCGTCTATCAGGCTACACCTTC	CSVDVGRLSGYTF
TRBD2	TRBJ2-7	NA	TRBV4-2	TGTGCCAGCAGCCAAGAAGGGCTAGCGGGAACCTCCTACGAGCAGTACTTC	CASSQEGLAGTSYEQYF
NA	TRBJ1-2	NA	TRBV7-9	TGTTCCAGCAGCTTAATCTCGCAGGGAACGGGCTACACCTTC	CSSSLISQGTGYTF
NA	TRBJ2-7	few	TRBV29-1	TGCAGCGTTGTTCCAGGCATAAACTCCTACGAGCAGTACTTC	CSVVPGINSYEQYF
NA	TRBJ1-2	NA	TRBV29-1	TGCAGCGTTGTTTCCGAGATCTATGGCTACACCTTC	CSVVSEIYGYTF
TRBD2	TRBJ2-7	once	TRBV28	TGTGCCAGCAGCACCCCGGGGGGGCTACTGGGGGAGCAGTACTTC	CASSTPGGLLGEQYF
NA	TRBJ1-1	few	TRBV9	TGTGCCAGCAGCGTAGTGCCGCCGGGCACTGAAGCTTTCTTT	CASSVVPPGTEAFF
NA	TRBJ1-2	NA	TRBV19	TGTGCCAGTAGTATGGGGGCTCCTACTAACTATGGCTACACCTTC	CASSMGAPTNYGYTF
TRBD1	TRBJ1-4	NA	TRBV9	TGTGCCAGCAGCCCAAGACCGACAGGGAGCGGTGAAAAACTGTTTTTT	CASSPRPTGSGEKLFF
TRBD2	TRBJ2-7	once	TRBV28	TGTGCCAGCAGTCCGGGACTAGCGGGAGGGCTAGGGTACTTC	CASSPGLAGGLGYF
NA	TRBJ2-7	NA	TRBV9	TGTGCCAGCAGCGTAGCTACAGGTGGCTACGAGCAGTACTTC	CASSVATGGYEQYF